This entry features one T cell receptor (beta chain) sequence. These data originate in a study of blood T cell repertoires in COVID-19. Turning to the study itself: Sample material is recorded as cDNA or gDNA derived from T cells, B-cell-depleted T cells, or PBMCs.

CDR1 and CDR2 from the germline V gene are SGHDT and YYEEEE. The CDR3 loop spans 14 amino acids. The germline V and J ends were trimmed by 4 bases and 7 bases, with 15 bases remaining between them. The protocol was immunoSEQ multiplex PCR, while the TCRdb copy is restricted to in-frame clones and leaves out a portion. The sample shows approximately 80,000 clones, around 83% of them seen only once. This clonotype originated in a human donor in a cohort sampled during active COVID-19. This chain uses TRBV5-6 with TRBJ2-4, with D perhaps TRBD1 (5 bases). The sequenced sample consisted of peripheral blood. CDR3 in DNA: TGTGCCAGCAGCCCCGCTTTTGCAGGGAACATTCAGTACTTC. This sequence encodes CASSPAFAGNIQYF.